This T cell receptor beta chain was found in a study of T cells in Graves' hyperthyroidism and ophthalmopathy. Broader study findings: Ophthalmopathy cases were set apart from stable hyperthyroidism by a 13 V-J model.

Amplification of TCR beta CDR3 regions used RNA as the template. Researchers ran a first-round RT-PCR on the TCR CDR3 using the HTBI primer set. TCRdb re-derived calls from the multiplex PCR reads in MiXCR, one entry per CDR3 protein. The sample yields about 350,000 distinct CDR3 sequences, 15% to 20% seen once. This clonotype was observed at least ten times. Its specificity is unknown. The CDR3 covers 15 residues. Germline loops: CDR1 SGHRS, CDR2 YFSETQ. V was cut by 0 bases and J by 3 bases, with 12 bases left in between. The chain is built from TRBV5-1 and TRBJ1-1; D may be TRBD1 (6 bases). The sequence was obtained from a woman in her thirties or forties with Graves' ophthalmopathy. The material sequenced was blood. The chain's CDR3 is CASSLGYREYTEAFF. The CDR3 DNA sequence: TGCGCCAGCAGCTTGGGATACAGGGAGTACACTGAAGCTTTCTTT.